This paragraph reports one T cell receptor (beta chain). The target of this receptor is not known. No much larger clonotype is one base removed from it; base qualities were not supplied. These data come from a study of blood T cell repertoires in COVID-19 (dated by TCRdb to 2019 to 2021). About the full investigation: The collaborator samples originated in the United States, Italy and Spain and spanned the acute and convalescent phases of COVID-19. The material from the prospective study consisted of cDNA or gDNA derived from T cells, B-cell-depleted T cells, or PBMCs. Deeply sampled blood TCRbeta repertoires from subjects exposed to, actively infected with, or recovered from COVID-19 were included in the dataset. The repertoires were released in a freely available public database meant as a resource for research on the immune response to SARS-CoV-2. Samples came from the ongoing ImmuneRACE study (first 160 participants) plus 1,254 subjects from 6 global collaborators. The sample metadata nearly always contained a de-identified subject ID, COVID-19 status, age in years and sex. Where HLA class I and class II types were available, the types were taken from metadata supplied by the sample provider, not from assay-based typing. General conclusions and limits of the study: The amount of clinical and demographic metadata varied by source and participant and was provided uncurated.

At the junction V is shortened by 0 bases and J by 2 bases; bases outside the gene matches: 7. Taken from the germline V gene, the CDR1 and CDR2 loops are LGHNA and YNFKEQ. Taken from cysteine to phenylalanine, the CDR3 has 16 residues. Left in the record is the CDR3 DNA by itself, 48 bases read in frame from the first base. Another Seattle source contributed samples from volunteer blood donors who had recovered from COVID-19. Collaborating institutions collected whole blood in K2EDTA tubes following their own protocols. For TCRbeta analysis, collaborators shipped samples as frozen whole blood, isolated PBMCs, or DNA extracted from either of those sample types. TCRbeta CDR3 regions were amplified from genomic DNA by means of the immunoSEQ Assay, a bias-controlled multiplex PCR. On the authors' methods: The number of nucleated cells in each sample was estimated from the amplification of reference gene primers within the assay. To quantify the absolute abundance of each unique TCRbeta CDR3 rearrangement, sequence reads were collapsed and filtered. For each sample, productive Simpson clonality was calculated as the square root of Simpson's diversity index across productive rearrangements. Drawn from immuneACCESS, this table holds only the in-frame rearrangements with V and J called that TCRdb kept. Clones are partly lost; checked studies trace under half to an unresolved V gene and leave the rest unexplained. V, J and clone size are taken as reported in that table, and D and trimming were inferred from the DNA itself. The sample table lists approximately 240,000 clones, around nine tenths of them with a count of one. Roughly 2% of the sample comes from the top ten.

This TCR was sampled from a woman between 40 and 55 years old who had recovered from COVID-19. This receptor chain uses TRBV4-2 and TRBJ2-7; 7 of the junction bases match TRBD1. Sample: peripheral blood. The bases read TGTGCCAGCAGCCAAGATAGGACAGGATTCACCTACGAGCAGTACTTC. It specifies CASSQDRTGFTYEQYF.